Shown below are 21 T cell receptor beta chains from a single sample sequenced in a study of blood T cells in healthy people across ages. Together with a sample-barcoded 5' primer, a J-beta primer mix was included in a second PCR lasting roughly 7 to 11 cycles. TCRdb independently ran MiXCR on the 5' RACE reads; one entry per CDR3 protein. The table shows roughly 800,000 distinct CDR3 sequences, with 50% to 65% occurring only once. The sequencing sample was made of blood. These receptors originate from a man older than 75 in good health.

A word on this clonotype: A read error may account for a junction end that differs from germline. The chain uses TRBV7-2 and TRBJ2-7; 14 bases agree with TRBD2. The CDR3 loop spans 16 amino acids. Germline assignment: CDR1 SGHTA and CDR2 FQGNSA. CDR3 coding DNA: TGTGCCAGCAGCTTAGTGACTAGCGGGAGGGGGTACGAGCGGTACTTC. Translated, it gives CASSLVTSGRGYERYF.

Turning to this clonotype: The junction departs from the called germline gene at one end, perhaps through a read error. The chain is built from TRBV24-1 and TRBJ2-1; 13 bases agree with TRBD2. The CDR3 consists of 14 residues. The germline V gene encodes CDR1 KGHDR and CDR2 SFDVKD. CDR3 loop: CVTSDRTSGGEQFF. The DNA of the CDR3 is TGTGTCACCAGTGATCGGACTAGCGGGGGAGAGCAGTTCTTC.

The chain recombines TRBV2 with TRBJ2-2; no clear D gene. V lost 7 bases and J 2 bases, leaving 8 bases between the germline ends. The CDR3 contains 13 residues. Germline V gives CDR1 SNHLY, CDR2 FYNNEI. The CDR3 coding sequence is TGTGCCAGCATGGCCAAAAACACCGGGGAGCTGTTTTTT. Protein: CASMAKNTGELFF.

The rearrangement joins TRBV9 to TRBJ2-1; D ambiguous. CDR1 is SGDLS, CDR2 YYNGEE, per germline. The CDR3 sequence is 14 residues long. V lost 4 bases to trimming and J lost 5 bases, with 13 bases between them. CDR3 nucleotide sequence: TGTGCCAGCAGCCTGCGGACGGCTGACAATGAGCAGTTCTTC. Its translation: CASSLRTADNEQFF.

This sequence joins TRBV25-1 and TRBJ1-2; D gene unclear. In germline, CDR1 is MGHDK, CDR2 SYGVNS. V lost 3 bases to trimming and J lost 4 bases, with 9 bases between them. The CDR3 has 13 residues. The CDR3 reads CASSDLGLYGYTF. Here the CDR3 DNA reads TGTGCCAGCAGTGATCTAGGACTCTATGGCTACACCTTC.

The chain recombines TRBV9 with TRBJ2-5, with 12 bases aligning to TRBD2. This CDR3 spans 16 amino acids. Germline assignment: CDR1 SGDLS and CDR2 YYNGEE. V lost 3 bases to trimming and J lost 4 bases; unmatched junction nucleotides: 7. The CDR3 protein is CASSARTSGMTETQYF. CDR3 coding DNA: TGTGCCAGCAGCGCCCGGACTAGCGGGATGACAGAGACCCAGTACTTC.

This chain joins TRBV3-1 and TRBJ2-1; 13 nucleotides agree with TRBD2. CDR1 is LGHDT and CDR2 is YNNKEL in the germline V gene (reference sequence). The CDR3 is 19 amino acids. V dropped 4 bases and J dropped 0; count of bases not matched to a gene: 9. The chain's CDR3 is CASSPRLAGGASSYNEQFF. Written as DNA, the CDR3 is TGTGCCAGCAGCCCCCGACTAGCGGGAGGCGCCAGCTCCTACAATGAGCAGTTCTTC.

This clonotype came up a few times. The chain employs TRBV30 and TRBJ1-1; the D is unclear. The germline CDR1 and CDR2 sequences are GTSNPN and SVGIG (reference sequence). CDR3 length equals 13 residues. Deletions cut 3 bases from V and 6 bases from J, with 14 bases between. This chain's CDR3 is CAWSTPSRPEAFF. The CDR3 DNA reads TGTGCCTGGAGCACTCCCAGTAGGCCTGAAGCTTTCTTT.

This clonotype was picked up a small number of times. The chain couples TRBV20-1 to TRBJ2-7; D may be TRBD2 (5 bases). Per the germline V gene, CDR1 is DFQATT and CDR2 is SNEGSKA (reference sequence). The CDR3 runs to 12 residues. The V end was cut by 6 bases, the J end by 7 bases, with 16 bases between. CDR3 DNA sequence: TGCAGTGCCGCGGGTCATACGGGGGAGCAGTACTTC. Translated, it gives CSAAGHTGEQYF.

The CDR3 DNA reads TGTGCCAGCAGCGCTGGGACTAGCGCCTCATACGAGCAGTACTTC. It is translated as CASSAGTSASYEQYF. The rearrangement links TRBV9 to TRBJ2-7; 10 nucleotides line up with TRBD2. The length of the CDR3 is 15 residues. V lost 3 bases to trimming and J lost 4 bases; unmatched junction nucleotides: 7. From germline, CDR1 is SGDLS and CDR2 YYNGEE.

CDR3 residues: CASSLSIWGNSPLHF. The CDR3 DNA reads TGTGCCAGCAGTTTATCGATCTGGGGGAATTCACCCCTCCACTTT. The rearrangement uses TRBV27 and TRBJ1-6; tentative D call: TRBD1 (5 bases). The V gene lost 0 bases and the J gene lost 7 bases, with 10 bases spanning the gap. The V gene's germline CDR1 is MNHEY and CDR2 SMNVEV (reference sequence). CDR3 length: 15 residues.

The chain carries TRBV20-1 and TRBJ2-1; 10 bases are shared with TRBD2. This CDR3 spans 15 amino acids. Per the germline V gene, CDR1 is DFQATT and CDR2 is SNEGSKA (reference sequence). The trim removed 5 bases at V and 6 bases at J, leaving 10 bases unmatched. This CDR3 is CSAQRASGSGNEQFF. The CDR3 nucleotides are TGCAGTGCTCAGCGGGCTAGCGGGAGTGGCAATGAGCAGTTCTTC.

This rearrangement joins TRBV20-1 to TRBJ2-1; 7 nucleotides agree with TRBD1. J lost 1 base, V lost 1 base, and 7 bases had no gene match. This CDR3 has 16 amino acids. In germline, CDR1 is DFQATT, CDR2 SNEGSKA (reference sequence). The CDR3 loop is CSARAGGARSYNEQFF. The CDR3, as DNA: TGCAGTGCTAGAGCAGGGGGAGCTCGGTCCTACAATGAGCAGTTCTTC.

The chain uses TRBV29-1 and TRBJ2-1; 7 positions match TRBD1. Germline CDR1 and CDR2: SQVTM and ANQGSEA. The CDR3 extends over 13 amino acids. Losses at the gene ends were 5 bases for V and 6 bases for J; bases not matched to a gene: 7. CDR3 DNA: TGCAGCGTTCTAACAGGGGCCTCCAATGAGCAGTTCTTC. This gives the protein CSVLTGASNEQFF.

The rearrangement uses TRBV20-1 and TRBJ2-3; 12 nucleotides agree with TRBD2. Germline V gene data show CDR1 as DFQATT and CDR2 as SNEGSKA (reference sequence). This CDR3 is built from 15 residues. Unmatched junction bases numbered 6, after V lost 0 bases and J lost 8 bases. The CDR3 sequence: CSARDRLAGGGTQYF. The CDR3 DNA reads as TGCAGTGCTAGAGATCGCCTAGCGGGGGGGGGTACGCAGTATTTT.

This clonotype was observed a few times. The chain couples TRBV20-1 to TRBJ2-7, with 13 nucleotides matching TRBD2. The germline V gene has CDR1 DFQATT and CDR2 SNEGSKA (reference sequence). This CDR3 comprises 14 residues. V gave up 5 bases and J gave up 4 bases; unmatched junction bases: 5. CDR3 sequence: CSAWGTSGAYEQYF. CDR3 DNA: TGCAGTGCTTGGGGGACTAGCGGGGCTTACGAGCAGTACTTC.

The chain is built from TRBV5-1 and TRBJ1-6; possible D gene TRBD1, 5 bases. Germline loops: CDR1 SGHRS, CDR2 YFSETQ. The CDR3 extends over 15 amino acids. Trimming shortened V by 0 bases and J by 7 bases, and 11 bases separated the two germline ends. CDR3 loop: CASSLGAGTNSPLHF. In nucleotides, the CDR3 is TGCGCCAGCAGCTTGGGGGCAGGGACCAATTCACCCCTCCACTTT.

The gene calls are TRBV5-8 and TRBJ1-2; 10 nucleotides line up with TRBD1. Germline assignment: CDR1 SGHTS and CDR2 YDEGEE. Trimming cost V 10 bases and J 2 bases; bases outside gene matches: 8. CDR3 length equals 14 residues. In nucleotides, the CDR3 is TGTGCCGGCACCCGGGACAGGGGCAACTATGGCTACACCTTC. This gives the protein CAGTRDRGNYGYTF.

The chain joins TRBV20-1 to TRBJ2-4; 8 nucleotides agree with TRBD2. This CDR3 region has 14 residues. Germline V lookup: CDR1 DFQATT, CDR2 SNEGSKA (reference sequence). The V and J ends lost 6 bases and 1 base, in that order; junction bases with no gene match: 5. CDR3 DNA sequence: TGCAGTGCCAGCTTAGCGGGGGCCAAAAACATTCAGTACTTC. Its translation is CSASLAGAKNIQYF.

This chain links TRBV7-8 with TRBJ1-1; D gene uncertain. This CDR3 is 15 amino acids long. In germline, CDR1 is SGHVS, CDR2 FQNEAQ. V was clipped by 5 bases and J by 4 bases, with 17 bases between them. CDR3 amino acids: CASSKNEVGVTEAFF. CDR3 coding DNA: TGTGCCAGCAGCAAAAATGAGGTCGGGGTCACTGAAGCTTTCTTT.

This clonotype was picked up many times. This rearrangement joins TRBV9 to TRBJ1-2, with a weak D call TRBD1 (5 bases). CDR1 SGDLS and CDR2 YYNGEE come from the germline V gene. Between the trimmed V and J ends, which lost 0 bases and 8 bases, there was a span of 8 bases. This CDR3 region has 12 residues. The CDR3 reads CASSVGGDGYTF. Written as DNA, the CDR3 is TGTGCCAGCAGCGTAGGAGGGGACGGCTACACCTTC.